Following are 30 T cell receptor beta chains from one sample sequenced in a study of regulatory T cells in long-lasting Graves disease. Time point noted: newly diagnosed GD, antithyroid drugs for less than 3 months. PBMCs provided the RNA from which the TCR library was made. Investigators prepared the TCR beta libraries by applying iRepertoire HTBI primers and Arm-PCR of CDR3 regions. Each CDR3 protein is one row after TCRdb ran MiXCR on the multiplex PCR reads. The table includes around 450,000 distinct CDR3 sequences, about 15% detected once. This sample was shared with a second study, whose subject was T cells in Graves' hyperthyroidism and ophthalmopathy.

The sample was peripheral blood mononuclear cells (PBMCs), taken at new diagnosis, from a patient treated with antithyroid drugs. These receptors all come from a woman in her forties with Graves disease.

This clonotype was found a few times. CDR3 DNA: TGCAGTGCTAGAGATCGGCGGCGGGAGTCTTACAATGAGCAGTTCTTC. It specifies CSARDRRRESYNEQFF. This chain connects TRBV20-1 to TRBJ2-1, with 7 bases that match TRBD2. The trim removed 0 bases at V and 4 bases at J, leaving 9 bases unmatched. Per the germline V gene, CDR1 is DFQATT and CDR2 is SNEGSKA (reference sequence). The CDR3 covers 16 residues.

This clonotype has a single count. J is TRBJ2-5 and V is TRBV20-1; unclear D gene. V was pared by 2 bases and J by 3 bases, with 7 bases between. CDR1 and CDR2 (germline): DFQATT, SNEGSKA (reference sequence). This CDR3 comprises 12 residues. CDR3 sequence (DNA): TGCAGTGCTAGACCCCCAGAAGAGACCCAGTACTTC. Translating it yields CSARPPEETQYF.

The chain has TRBV4-3 and TRBJ2-3, with D perhaps TRBD2 (5 bases). The V gene lost 1 base and the J gene lost 2 bases, with 10 bases spanning the gap. CDR3 size: 15 residues. CDR1 LGHNA and CDR2 YSLEER come from the germline V gene. The CDR3 DNA reads as TGCGCCAGCAGCCAAGGTGGGAGTTACACAGATACGCAGTATTTT. This gives the protein CASSQGGSYTDTQYF.

This clonotype appeared many times. For the CDR3, the DNA is TGTGCCAGCAGCTTACTAGCGGTCTACAATGAGCAGTTCTTC. Translating it yields CASSLLAVYNEQFF. The genes are TRBV11-1 and TRBJ2-1; 7 bases map to TRBD2. Germline V lookup: CDR1 SGHAT, CDR2 FQDESV (reference sequence). This CDR3 contains 14 residues. The ends lost 2 bases at V and 3 bases at J; junction bases unmatched: 1.

In this sample, this clonotype turned up once. V usage is TRBV29-1 and J usage is TRBJ1-2; unclear D gene. Germline V gene sequence: CDR1 SQVTM, CDR2 ANQGSEA. V was clipped by 4 bases and J by 4 bases, with 10 bases between them. The CDR3 consists of 12 residues. CDR3 amino acids: CSVGPGSYGYTF. As DNA, the CDR3 is TGCAGCGTTGGGCCAGGCAGCTATGGCTACACCTTC.

This clonotype was detected only a few times. The chain is built from TRBV20-1 and TRBJ1-3, with 7 bases lining up with TRBD1. Unmatched junction bases numbered 7, after V lost 4 bases and J lost 1 base. Looked up from germline, CDR1 is DFQATT and CDR2 is SNEGSKA (reference sequence). The CDR3 covers 15 residues. CDR3 in DNA: TGCAGTGCTACTAACAGGGGAGAGTCTGGAAACACCATATATTTT. This encodes CSATNRGESGNTIYF.

This clonotype was picked up a small number of times. The chain couples TRBV15 to TRBJ1-5; 7 bases agree with TRBD1. V lost 0 bases to trimming and J lost 5 bases; unmatched junction nucleotides: 4. The CDR3 extends over 15 amino acids. Germline CDR1 and CDR2: LNHNV and YYDKDF (reference sequence). The CDR3 DNA reads as TGTGCCACCAGCAGAGATAAGGGGGCCCATCAGCCCCAGCATTTT. It is translated as CATSRDKGAHQPQHF.

This clonotype appeared a few times. The V call is TRBV5-1, the J call TRBJ2-3; 9 bases are shared with TRBD1. CDR1 is SGHRS and CDR2 is YFSETQ in the germline V gene. J gave up 3 bases and V 3 bases, and 8 bases lay outside the gene matches. The CDR3 contains 16 residues. The CDR3 loop reads CASSWGQGGITDTQYF. As DNA, the CDR3 is TGCGCCAGCAGCTGGGGACAGGGTGGAATTACAGATACGCAGTATTTT.

This clonotype was seen many times. The CDR3 region has the DNA TGTGCCAGCAGCTTAGAACCGGTCGGGACTAGTGTCAATGAGCAGTTCTTC. It specifies CASSLEPVGTSVNEQFF. V usage is TRBV7-2 and J usage is TRBJ2-1, with TRBD2 matching 8 bases. The CDR3 spans 17 residues. Trimming removed 1 base from V and 6 bases from J; junction bases left unmatched: 11. CDR1 and CDR2 from the germline V gene are SGHTA and FQGNSA.

On this clonotype itself: One end of the junction does not line up with germline, which may come from a read error. V gene TRBV6-1 combines with J gene TRBJ1-2; 7 bases match TRBD1. In germline, CDR1 is MNHNS, CDR2 SASEGT. CDR3 length equals 16 residues. The CDR3 is CVSSRLSRGPNYGYTF. CDR3 in DNA: TGTGTCAGCAGCCGCCTCTCTAGGGGGCCTAACTATGGCTACACCTTC.

This clonotype was detected ten times or more. The V and J genes are TRBV29-1 and TRBJ1-1; the D is unclear. Trimming took off 3 bases at V and 1 base at J, with 9 bases between the two ends. CDR1 and CDR2 from the germline V gene are SQVTM and ANQGSEA. The CDR3 length is 13 residues. In nucleotides, the CDR3 is TGCAGCGTTGATGAGGGTCGGAACACTGAAGCTTTCTTT. It yields the protein CSVDEGRNTEAFF.

This clonotype was detected many times. This rearrangement joins TRBV6-2 or TRBV6-3 to TRBJ2-3; D call uncertain. The CDR3 spans 15 residues. Looked up from germline, CDR1 is MNHEY and CDR2 is SVGEGT. V dropped 6 bases and J dropped 2 bases, with 15 bases sitting between them. The CDR3 DNA reads as TGTGCCAGCAGGACCTCCCGGTCACTCACAGATACGCAGTATTTT. Translated: CASRTSRSLTDTQYF.

The chain joins TRBV28 to TRBJ2-2; D possibly uses TRBD1 or TRBD2 (6 bases each). The germline CDR1 and CDR2 sequences are MDHEN and SYDVKM. The V end was cut by 6 bases, the J end by 4 bases, with 18 bases between. CDR3 size: 16 residues. CDR3 nucleotides: TGTGCCAGCAGAGTGGATGGGGGGCCGAGCACCGGGGAGCTGTTTTTT. This encodes CASRVDGGPSTGELFF.

This clonotype was recorded once. A single base is all that separates this from a far larger clone, so a read error is likely. This chain joins TRBV28 and TRBJ2-5; maybe TRBD1 (6 bases). The germline CDR1 and CDR2 sequences are MDHEN and SYDVKM. The CDR3 is 15 amino acids. V shed 5 bases and J shed 3 bases, with 16 bases lying between them. Here the CDR3 DNA reads TGTGCCAGCAGTGATCTCCAGGGGTCCAAAGAGACCCAGTACTTC. Protein: CASSDLQGSKETQYF.

This clonotype was seen at least ten times. This rearrangement joins TRBV6-1 to TRBJ2-7; 7 bases are shared with TRBD1. Trimming at V came to 11 bases and at J to 7 bases, leaving 11 bases not matched to a gene. The CDR3 runs 12 residues. Germline CDR1 is MNHNS and CDR2 is SASEGT. CDR3: CAARDRTYEQYF. The CDR3 DNA follows: TGTGCCGCCCGGGACAGAACATATGAGCAGTACTTC.

This clonotype was seen repeatedly, ten times or more. V gene TRBV27 combines with J gene TRBJ1-4; D is perhaps TRBD1 (5 bases). The V end lost 6 bases, the J end lost 11 bases, and 13 bases lay between the germline ends. The CDR3 length is 12 residues. From germline, CDR1 is MNHEY and CDR2 SMNVEV (reference sequence). The DNA for the CDR3 is TGTGCCAGCAGAGACAGAGCTCAGAAACTGTTTTTT. It encodes CASRDRAQKLFF.

This clonotype was observed many times. The chain combines TRBV5-4 with TRBJ2-2, with D possibly being TRBD2 (7 bases). V was shortened by 0 bases and J by 6 bases, with 18 bases between the two germline ends. This CDR3 comprises 17 residues. CDR1 is SGHNT and CDR2 is YYREEE in the germline V gene (reference sequence). In DNA form, the CDR3 reads TGTGCCAGCAGCTTGGCAGGGGACTATCTACAATCCGGGGAGCTGTTTTTT. It is translated as CASSLAGDYLQSGELFF.

This clonotype was seen at least ten times. V is TRBV28 and J is TRBJ2-7, with D tentatively TRBD2 (6 bases). V shed 6 bases and J shed 3 bases, with 12 bases lying between them. The CDR3 runs 13 residues. CDR1 is MDHEN and CDR2 is SYDVKM in the germline V gene. CDR3 coding DNA: TGTGCCAGCAGCGGGGGAGACGGCTACGAGCAGTACTTC. Its protein is CASSGGDGYEQYF.

This clonotype has ten or more counts. The chain uses TRBV10-3 and TRBJ1-5; D remains unclear. V lost 2 bases to trimming and J lost 4 bases, with 9 bases between them. The CDR3 is 14 residues long. CDR1 and CDR2 from the germline V gene are ENHRY and SYGVKD. The CDR3 sequence is CAISETGQNQPQHF. In DNA form, the CDR3 reads TGTGCCATCAGTGAGACGGGCCAAAATCAGCCCCAGCATTTT.

This clonotype has a handful of counts. J is TRBJ1-2 and V is TRBV4-2; D unclear. The germline V gene has CDR1 LGHNA and CDR2 YNFKEQ. This CDR3 is 16 amino acids long. V was trimmed by 1 base and J by 4 bases, leaving 16 bases between them. The CDR3 DNA reads as TGTGCCAGCAGCCAAGCCGGGGATGTGGGGTTCTATGGCTACACCTTC. Translating it yields CASSQAGDVGFYGYTF.

The chain carries TRBV27 and TRBJ1-4; D call uncertain. The CDR3 runs 18 residues. With 3 bases removed from V and 3 bases from J, the gap between germline ends came to 20 bases. Germline V gene lookup returns CDR1 MNHEY and CDR2 SMNVEV (reference sequence). This CDR3 reads CASSFEAIGRLPNEKLFF. CDR3 coding DNA: TGTGCCAGCAGTTTTGAGGCAATTGGCCGCCTGCCTAATGAAAAACTGTTTTTT.

This clonotype appeared many times. J is TRBJ2-7 and V is TRBV28; 8 bases are shared with TRBD1. The germline V gene has CDR1 MDHEN and CDR2 SYDVKM. The V segment lost 3 bases and the J segment 6 bases; nucleotides outside the gene matches: 10. This CDR3 has 15 amino acids. The CDR3: CASSFHGQGAAEQYF. CDR3 coding DNA: TGTGCCAGCAGTTTTCACGGGCAGGGGGCGGCCGAGCAGTACTTC.

V usage is TRBV6-5 and J usage is TRBJ2-7; the match to TRBD1 covers 7 bases. The V segment lost 3 bases and the J segment 0 bases; nucleotides outside the gene matches: 14. CDR3 length equals 18 residues. CDR1 is MNHEY and CDR2 is SVGAGI in the germline V gene. The CDR3 region is CASSYGHDGTDLSYEQYF. The CDR3 DNA is TGTGCCAGCAGTTATGGACATGACGGGACAGATCTCTCCTACGAGCAGTACTTC.

V usage is TRBV24-1 and J usage is TRBJ2-5; D may be TRBD1 or TRBD2 (5 bases each). The V end was cut by 4 bases, the J end by 4 bases, with 12 bases between. Per germline, CDR1 KGHDR and CDR2 SFDVKD. CDR3 size: 14 residues. In DNA form, the CDR3 reads TGTGCCACCAGTGACCGGGACCACAGAGAGACCCAGTACTTC. As protein: CATSDRDHRETQYF.

This clonotype was picked up many times. V and J are TRBV27 and TRBJ1-5; D not resolved. V was trimmed by 7 bases and J by 0 bases, leaving 13 bases between them. Per the germline V gene, CDR1 is MNHEY and CDR2 is SMNVEV (reference sequence). The CDR3 sequence is 15 residues long. This CDR3 is CASKWAVNSNQPQHF. The CDR3 DNA sequence: TGTGCCAGCAAGTGGGCAGTCAATAGCAATCAGCCCCAGCATTTT.

The table lists this clonotype with many counts. The chain recombines TRBV7-9 with TRBJ1-6, with a weak D call TRBD1 (5 bases). The CDR3 loop spans 14 amino acids. With 5 bases removed from V and 7 bases from J, the gap between germline ends came to 12 bases. CDR1 and CDR2 from the germline V gene are SEHNR and FQNEAQ (reference sequence). The CDR3 DNA is TGTGCCAGCAGCCTAGTCTCAGGGAATTCACCCCTCCACTTT. It specifies CASSLVSGNSPLHF.

Ten or more counts support this clonotype. This chain uses TRBV18 with TRBJ2-1; D possibly corresponds to TRBD2 (6 bases). V lost 8 bases to trimming and J lost 6 bases, with 20 bases between them. Germline V gives CDR1 KGHSH, CDR2 LQKENI. This CDR3 contains 15 residues. CDR3 sequence: CASQNDPGVINEQFF. The CDR3, as DNA: TGTGCCAGCCAGAATGACCCGGGAGTCATCAATGAGCAGTTCTTC.

This clonotype was counted a few times. The V call is TRBV20-1, the J call TRBJ2-1; D unclear. The CDR3 totals 12 residues. CDR1 is DFQATT, CDR2 SNEGSKA, per germline (reference sequence). Deletions cut 2 bases from V and 4 bases from J, with 6 bases between. The CDR3 region has the DNA TGCAGTGCTAGAAGGGATTACAATGAGCAGTTCTTC. Translation: CSARRDYNEQFF.

This clonotype showed up many times. This chain uses TRBV5-1 with TRBJ2-1; 8 positions agree with TRBD2. Trimming at V came to 0 bases and at J to 10 bases, leaving 12 bases not matched to a gene. Looked up from germline, CDR1 is SGHRS and CDR2 is YFSETQ. CDR3 length equals 16 residues. The CDR3 region is CASSLEGLVALGEQFF. The CDR3 coding sequence is TGCGCCAGCAGCTTGGAGGGACTAGTGGCCCTGGGAGAGCAGTTCTTC.

The chain employs TRBV19 and TRBJ2-3; TRBD2 matches at 9 bases. V was pared by 3 bases and J by 7 bases, with 11 bases of the junction left unmatched. The germline V gene encodes CDR1 LNHDA and CDR2 SQIVND (reference sequence). The CDR3 length is 16 residues. As DNA, the CDR3 is TGTGCCAGTAGTATTTTTGCGGGAGGGTGGATGAATACGCAGTATTTT. Translation gives CASSIFAGGWMNTQYF.